The count of the clone carrying this T cell receptor (beta chain) is one. What it binds is unknown. Assay: immunoSEQ multiplex PCR; the TCRdb copy retains only in-frame clones and omits some. The sample includes 30,000 to 35,000 clones, around 87% seen only once; the top ten take roughly 4%. This sample is part of a study of neoadjuvant anti-PD-1 for oral cavity cancer. Notes on the study in general: Non-responders to neoadjuvant nivolumab had significantly more clonal PBMC T cells than responders.

Germline CDR1 and CDR2: LNHDA and SQIVND (reference sequence). With 9 bases removed from V and 3 bases from J, the gap between germline ends came to 11 bases. The CDR3 is made up of 12 amino acids. This specimen was PBMCs, taken before nivolumab (anti-PD-1) treatment. The rearrangement links TRBV19 to TRBJ1-2, with a weak D call TRBD1 (5 bases). This clonotype originated in a person aged 40 to 85 with oral cavity squamous cell carcinoma. CDR3 sequence: CASNQGHYGYTF. The CDR3 DNA follows: TGTGCCAGCAACCAGGGCCACTATGGCTACACCTTC.